This T cell receptor beta chain was sequenced for a study of persistence of HIV-infected CD4 T cells. Sequencing used immunoSEQ version 4 in survey mode. Libraries were prepared by immunoSEQ multiplex PCR; TCRdb keeps only in-frame clonotypes and omits some of them. The top ten hold less than 2% of the sample, which has 35,000 to 40,000 clones, around 80% seen once. Concerning this clone itself: Its antigen is unidentified.

V shed 3 bases and J 1 base; nucleotides not matched to a gene: 4. The germline gives CDR1 SGHRS, CDR2 YFSETQ. The CDR3 has 15 amino acids. Lysates of CMV-infected fibroblasts at about 10 ug/mL stimulated these cells. Memory cells lacking CD40L and CD69 with high CD45RO were sorted. The V call is TRBV5-1, the J call TRBJ1-1; 9 nucleotides agree with TRBD1. The sequencing used CD4+ T cells sorted from PBMCs after 18-hour stimulation, collected from a patient who received antiretroviral therapy. This TCR came from an adult man with HIV who was CMV-seropositive. CDR3 sequence (DNA): TGCGCCAGCAGCTACAGGGGGCGAGAGAACACTGAAGCTTTCTTT. This encodes CASSYRGRENTEAFF.